Presented here are 21 T cell receptor beta chains from one specimen sequenced in a study of early T cells in non-severe SARS-CoV-2 infection. TCRdb reprocessed the 5' RACE reads via MiXCR and lists one record per CDR3 protein. The repertoire includes more than 80,000 distinct CDR3 sequences, approximately 13% of them detected once, and about 1.5% sits in the top ten. Sequencing was done on a sample of whole blood. Receptors were obtained from an adult who was a healthcare worker with PCR-confirmed SARS-CoV-2 infection or an uninfected control (not recorded which).

V gene TRBV11-2 combines with J gene TRBJ2-4; TRBD2 aligns across 8 bases. From germline, CDR1 is SGHAT and CDR2 FQNNGV. This CDR3 comprises 13 residues. The ends lost 1 base at V and 8 bases at J; junction bases unmatched: 1. DNA of the CDR3: TGTGCCAGCAGCTTAGTCGGGAGGGACATTCAGTACTTC. This gives the protein CASSLVGRDIQYF. Using reference TRBV11-2 and TRBJ2-4 for the parts outside the CDR3, the full variable domain is EAGVAQSPRYKIIEKRQSVAFWCNPISGHATLYWYQQILGQGPKLLIQFQNNGVVDDSQLPKDRFSAERLKGVDSTLKIQPAKLEDSAVYLCASSLVGRDIQYFGAGTRLSVL.

Ten or more counts support this clonotype. The CDR3 here is CASSSRLADTQYF. The CDR3 DNA is TGCGCCAGCAGCTCGCGGCTAGCAGATACGCAGTATTTT. V and J are TRBV5-1 and TRBJ2-3, with no clear D. Germline lookup yields CDR1 SGHRS and CDR2 YFSETQ. The CDR3 length is 13 residues. V was trimmed by 3 bases and J by 4 bases, leaving 9 bases between them.

This clonotype was found many times. The chain combines TRBV6-5 with TRBJ2-2; 8 bases fit TRBD1. This CDR3 is 15 amino acids long. In germline, CDR1 is MNHEY, CDR2 SVGAGI. J lost 4 bases, V lost 5 bases, and 6 bases had no gene match. The CDR3 protein is CASSRRTGRTGELFF. The CDR3 bases are TGTGCCAGCAGTCGGCGGACAGGGCGCACCGGGGAGCTGTTTTTT.

The DNA for the CDR3 is TGTGCCAGCAGCCACCCGCAGGGAAGTGGGGAGACCCAGTACTTC. Encoded protein: CASSHPQGSGETQYF. The chain links TRBV7-9 to TRBJ2-5; perhaps TRBD1 as D (5 bases). This CDR3 spans 15 amino acids. Between the trimmed V and J ends, which lost 5 bases and 5 bases, there was a span of 18 bases. Germline CDR1 and CDR2: SEHNR and FQNEAQ (reference sequence).

This clonotype has at least ten counts. This chain connects TRBV12-3 or TRBV12-4 to TRBJ1-1; no firm D call. This CDR3 contains 13 residues. Trimming took 6 bases from V and 0 from J, leaving 8 bases between them. CDR3 DNA: TGTGCCAGCAGCCGTGACCTGAACACTGAAGCTTTCTTT. It specifies CASSRDLNTEAFF.

V is TRBV9 and J is TRBJ1-1, with D possibly matching TRBD1 (6 bases). Germline assignment: CDR1 SGDLS and CDR2 YYNGEE. This CDR3 spans 15 amino acids. The germline V and J ends were trimmed by 0 bases and 1 base, with 10 bases remaining between them. The CDR3 DNA reads TGTGCCAGCAGCGTAGTCGGGGGCAGGAACACTGAAGCTTTCTTT. Translation gives CASSVVGGRNTEAFF.

The chain uses TRBV12-3 or TRBV12-4 and TRBJ2-5; D is perhaps TRBD2 (5 bases). The CDR3 totals 14 residues. Trimming pared 5 bases from V and 7 bases from J, leaving 17 bases between. CDR3 loop: CASSPGLDRGTQYF. The CDR3 DNA follows: TGTGCCAGCAGTCCTGGACTCGACCGGGGGACCCAGTACTTC.

This clonotype was seen a handful of times. The rearrangement uses TRBV20-1 and TRBJ2-3; TRBD2 is a possible D gene (5 bases). Germline V CDR1 and CDR2: DFQATT, SNEGSKA (reference sequence). V lost 4 bases, J lost 4 bases, and 12 bases lay in between. The CDR3 extends over 13 amino acids. The CDR3 DNA sequence: TGCAGTGCTAAAGAGGGTGCGGCAGATACGCAGTATTTT. This sequence encodes CSAKEGAADTQYF.

The rearrangement joins TRBV11-2 to TRBJ2-7, with D uncertain. The germline V gene encodes CDR1 SGHAT and CDR2 FQNNGV. CDR3 size: 12 residues. The V end was cut by 6 bases, the J end by 4 bases, with 10 bases between. CDR3 loop: CASSRRPYEQYF. CDR3 bases: TGTGCCAGCAGTCGGCGGCCTTACGAGCAGTACTTC. Based on the CDR3 plus reference TRBV11-2 and TRBJ2-7, the full variable domain is EAGVAQSPRYKIIEKRQSVAFWCNPISGHATLYWYQQILGQGPKLLIQFQNNGVVDDSQLPKDRFSAERLKGVDSTLKIQPAKLEDSAVYLCASSRRPYEQYFGPGTRLTVT.

This clonotype has just one count. J is TRBJ1-6 and V is TRBV7-9; D ambiguous. V was shortened by 2 bases and J by 9 bases, with 14 bases between the two germline ends. CDR1 is SEHNR and CDR2 is FQNEAQ in the germline V gene (reference sequence). The length of the CDR3 is 15 residues. The CDR3 sequence: CASSLPGILGSPLHF. In nucleotides, the CDR3 is TGTGCCAGCAGCTTACCGGGCATCCTGGGTTCACCCCTCCACTTT. Variable domain in full (rest from reference TRBV7-9 and TRBJ1-6): DTGVSQNPRHKITKRGQNVTFRCDPISEHNRLYWYRQTLGQGPEFLTYFQNEAQLEKSRLLSDRFSAERPKGSFSTLEIQRTEQGDSAMYLCASSLPGILGSPLHFGNGTRLTVT.

The chain carries TRBV6-6 and TRBJ1-2; tentatively, D is TRBD1 (5 bases). Trimming took off 5 bases at V and 1 base at J, with 11 bases between the two ends. The CDR3 is 14 residues long. Germline CDR1 reads MNHNY; CDR2 reads SVGAGI (reference sequence). CDR3 DNA: TGTGCCAGCAGTCCTCAACAGGATAACTATGGCTACACCTTC. Its translation is CASSPQQDNYGYTF.

This rearrangement joins TRBV6-5 to TRBJ2-2, with a weak D call TRBD1 (5 bases). CDR1 and CDR2 (germline): MNHEY, SVGAGI. The V end lost 3 bases, the J end lost 7 bases, and 12 bases lay between the germline ends. This CDR3 has 14 residues. CDR3 region: CASSYSQGIGELFF. CDR3 bases: TGTGCCAGCAGTTATTCGCAGGGAATCGGGGAGCTGTTTTTT.

The chain employs TRBV7-2 and TRBJ2-7, with 7 positions matching TRBD2. Germline lookup yields CDR1 SGHTA and CDR2 FQGNSA. The CDR3 is 13 residues long. V dropped 2 bases and J dropped 5; count of bases not matched to a gene: 3. CDR3 loop: CASSLPGGNEQYF. The CDR3 coding sequence is TGTGCCAGCAGCTTACCCGGGGGGAACGAGCAGTACTTC.

This clonotype was found a few times. This chain links TRBV6-1 with TRBJ2-6; tentative D call: TRBD1 (6 bases). The CDR3 contains 16 residues. V shed 3 bases and J shed 0 bases, with 9 bases lying between them. Germline CDR1 is MNHNS and CDR2 is SASEGT. CDR3 nucleotide sequence: TGTGCCAGCAGTGACAGGGGTGGCTCTGGGGCCAACGTCCTGACTTTC. Its translation is CASSDRGGSGANVLTF.

This clonotype was detected a few times. This chain connects TRBV12-3 or TRBV12-4 to TRBJ2-5; D not resolved. V lost 2 bases and J lost 7, with 11 bases in between. CDR3 length: 13 residues. The CDR3: CASSLMFRGTQYF. The DNA for the CDR3 is TGTGCCAGCAGTTTAATGTTCCGAGGGACCCAGTACTTC.

V gene TRBV5-4 combines with J gene TRBJ2-2; maybe TRBD2 (6 bases). Germline V gives CDR1 SGHNT, CDR2 YYREEE (reference sequence). V lost 4 bases, J lost 2 bases, and 15 bases lay in between. The CDR3 is 16 amino acids. Here the CDR3 reads CASSPRAGFNTGELFF. DNA of the CDR3: TGTGCCAGCAGCCCCCGAGCGGGCTTCAACACCGGGGAGCTGTTTTTT.

The chain joins TRBV19 to TRBJ1-2, with TRBD1 as a possible D gene (5 bases). V was pared by 5 bases and J by 0 bases, with 16 bases between. The CDR3 is 16 amino acids. Germline V gene lookup returns CDR1 LNHDA and CDR2 SQIVND (reference sequence). CDR3 loop: CASSVGPGGSNYGYTF. The CDR3 DNA reads as TGTGCCAGTAGTGTGGGACCAGGAGGATCTAACTATGGCTACACCTTC.

This clonotype was detected many times. The rearrangement uses TRBV5-8 and TRBJ2-7; 9 positions agree with TRBD2. V shed 4 bases and J 4 bases; nucleotides not matched to a gene: 9. This CDR3 contains 15 residues. Germline loops: CDR1 SGHTS, CDR2 YDEGEE. CDR3 nucleotide sequence: TGTGCCAGCAGCCGTGCCGGGACTAGCACGTACGAGCAGTACTTC. Translation: CASSRAGTSTYEQYF. Full variable domain (missing parts from reference TRBV5-8 and TRBJ2-7): EAGVTQSPTHLIKTRGQQATLRCSPISGHTSVYWYQQALGLGLQFLLWYDEGEERNRGNFPPRFSGRQFPNYSSELNVNALELEDSALYLCASSRAGTSTYEQYFGPGTRLTVT.

In its sample, this clonotype was seen many times. The CDR3 DNA reads TGTGCCAGCAGCTTGACATCGGCCACCGGGGAGCTGTTTTTT. It encodes CASSLTSATGELFF. The genes are TRBV5-6 and TRBJ2-2; unclear D gene. In germline, CDR1 is SGHDT, CDR2 YYEEEE. The CDR3 length is 14 residues. V lost 1 base, J lost 4 bases, and 8 bases lay in between.

This clonotype was observed at least ten times. The rearrangement joins TRBV6-5 to TRBJ2-4, with D perhaps matching TRBD1 (6 bases). The germline V gene encodes CDR1 MNHEY and CDR2 SVGAGI. This CDR3 has 13 residues. V lost 7 bases and J 7 bases, leaving 14 bases between the germline ends. CDR3 bases: TGTGCCAGCACAGGCCAGGGGACGAACATTCAGTACTTC. Translating it yields CASTGQGTNIQYF.

In its sample, this clonotype was seen a few times. The genes are TRBV29-1 and TRBJ2-2; D ambiguous. The V gene's germline CDR1 is SQVTM and CDR2 ANQGSEA. Trimming pared 3 bases from V and 4 bases from J, leaving 9 bases between. The CDR3 spans 13 residues. DNA of the CDR3: TGCAGCGTTGATTCCGGCTTCACCGGGGAGCTGTTTTTT. Translation gives CSVDSGFTGELFF.